The 22 T cell receptor beta chains listed next were all sequenced from one sample in a study of blood T cell repertoires in COVID-19. Some clones are missing from TCRdb's copy, which holds only in-frame ones; the method was immunoSEQ multiplex PCR. This sample has about 210,000 clones; 65% to 85% occur once, and the top ten carry roughly 8%. The source material was peripheral blood. All receptors come from a woman in her forties or fifties with acute or convalescent COVID-19.

The chain joins TRBV11-2 to TRBJ2-1, with 9 bases fitting TRBD2. CDR3 length: 14 residues. Germline assignment: CDR1 SGHAT and CDR2 FQNNGV. V shed 5 bases, J shed 11 bases, and the junction held 10 bases outside the gene matches. The CDR3 sequence: CASSISRGLAQQFF. DNA for the CDR3: TGTGCCAGCAGCATTTCGAGGGGACTAGCTCAGCAGTTCTTC.

CDR3 residues: CASSLVAADTQYF. Written as DNA, the CDR3 is TGTGCCAGCAGTTTGGTCGCGGCAGATACGCAGTATTTT. The chain carries TRBV27 and TRBJ2-3; no firm D call. Looked up from germline, CDR1 is MNHEY and CDR2 is SMNVEV (reference sequence). V was clipped by 3 bases and J by 4 bases, with 8 bases between them. The CDR3 extends over 13 amino acids.

The rearrangement uses TRBV7-2 and TRBJ2-3; 12 bases line up with TRBD2. The junction had 8 bases not matched to a gene; V was cut back by 5 bases and J by 5 bases. The CDR3 has 16 residues. Germline V lookup: CDR1 SGHTA, CDR2 FQGNSA. This chain's CDR3 is CASSPRLAGALDTQYF. CDR3 DNA: TGTGCCAGCAGCCCTAGACTAGCGGGGGCCTTAGATACGCAGTATTTT.

This clone showed up just a few times. The CDR3 is CASSIGGYEQYF. DNA for the CDR3: TGTGCCAGTAGTATCGGGGGCTACGAGCAGTACTTC. V and J are TRBV19 and TRBJ2-7; a possible D gene is TRBD2 (6 bases). CDR3 length equals 12 residues. Per the germline V gene, CDR1 is LNHDA and CDR2 is SQIVND (reference sequence). The ends were cut back, 3 bases at V and 3 bases at J, with 6 bases in the middle.

The CDR3 DNA follows: TGCAGCGCCGGACAGATCAATCAGCCCCAGCATTTT. Protein: CSAGQINQPQHF. The chain uses TRBV29-1 and TRBJ1-5; tentative D call: TRBD1 (6 bases). This CDR3 contains 12 residues. The germline V and J ends were trimmed by 7 bases and 3 bases, with 10 bases remaining between them. The germline gives CDR1 SQVTM, CDR2 ANQGSEA.

The chain carries TRBV5-1 and TRBJ1-1, with 12 bases lining up with TRBD1. Germline V gives CDR1 SGHRS, CDR2 YFSETQ. The CDR3 covers 15 residues. The V segment lost 4 bases and the J segment 4 bases; nucleotides outside the gene matches: 5. Here the CDR3 reads CASSPGTGGGTEAFF. CDR3 sequence (DNA): TGCGCCAGCAGCCCCGGGACAGGGGGCGGCACTGAAGCTTTCTTT.

V and J are TRBV7-9 and TRBJ2-3; tentative D call: TRBD1 (5 bases). Trimming stripped 5 bases from V and 5 bases from J, with 8 bases between. Germline values: CDR1 SEHNR, CDR2 FQNEAQ (reference sequence). The CDR3 contains 12 residues. In nucleotides, the CDR3 is TGTGCCAGCAGCCCAACAGGAGATACGCAGTATTTT. Amino acids: CASSPTGDTQYF.

The rearrangement uses TRBV12-5 and TRBJ1-5; no clear D. V lost 3 bases and J lost 0, with 6 bases in between. Germline assignment: CDR1 LGHNT and CDR2 FRNRAP. CDR3 length equals 14 residues. CDR3 protein: CASGFGLSNQPQHF. The CDR3 DNA reads TGTGCTAGTGGTTTTGGACTTAGCAATCAGCCCCAGCATTTT.

The chain joins TRBV5-6 to TRBJ2-5; no firm D call. CDR1 is SGHDT, CDR2 YYEEEE, per germline. CDR3 length: 12 amino acids. Trimming cost V 3 bases and J 7 bases, with 10 bases left between them. Here the CDR3 DNA reads TGTGCCAGCAGCTATGGCTCCTTGACCCAGTACTTC. Its protein is CASSYGSLTQYF.

This clone was seen just once. This chain uses TRBV7-3 with TRBJ2-1, with 7 bases aligning to TRBD2. The CDR3 is 15 amino acids. Germline CDR1 SGHTA, CDR2 FQGTGA. After removal of 5 bases from V and 5 bases from J, the junction contained 9 bases not matched to a gene. The CDR3 is CASSRLAGWDNEQFF. CDR3 coding DNA: TGTGCCAGCAGCCGACTAGCTGGATGGGACAATGAGCAGTTCTTC.

The rearrangement joins TRBV2 to TRBJ2-3, with 9 bases lining up with TRBD1. This CDR3 has 15 residues. The V gene end was trimmed by 6 bases and the J gene end by 2 bases; junction bases not matched to a gene: 6. Germline assignment: CDR1 SNHLY and CDR2 FYNNEI. The CDR3 DNA reads TGTGCCAGCAGGCGGAACAGGGGGCTCACAGATACGCAGTATTTT. It is translated as CASRRNRGLTDTQYF.

The V and J genes are TRBV7-8 and TRBJ1-3; 7 bases agree with TRBD1. Germline V lookup: CDR1 SGHVS, CDR2 FQNEAQ. This CDR3 has 17 amino acids. J gave up 0 bases and V 5 bases, and 10 bases lay outside the gene matches. CDR3 sequence: CASSRKTGVLSGNTIYF. CDR3 DNA sequence: TGTGCCAGCAGCCGGAAAACAGGGGTCCTCTCTGGAAACACCATATATTTT.

The chain carries TRBV19 and TRBJ2-2; 7 bases are shared with TRBD2. The germline V gene has CDR1 LNHDA and CDR2 SQIVND (reference sequence). Trimming took 8 bases from V and 0 from J; bases not matched to a gene: 9. The length of the CDR3 is 16 residues. The CDR3 reads CASQWGGFANTGELFF. CDR3 DNA: TGTGCCAGTCAGTGGGGGGGATTCGCGAACACCGGGGAGCTGTTTTTT.

This rearrangement joins TRBV28 to TRBJ2-7; D unresolved. This CDR3 region has 12 residues. CDR1 and CDR2 from the germline V gene are MDHEN and SYDVKM. Trimming shortened V by 6 bases and J by 2 bases, and 8 bases separated the two germline ends. The CDR3: CASSSIPYEQYF. Written as DNA, the CDR3 is TGTGCCAGCAGCTCTATCCCCTACGAGCAGTACTTC. The full variable domain, in which reference TRBV28 and TRBJ2-7 provide the parts outside the CDR3, is DVKVTQSSRYLVKRTGEKVFLECVQDMDHENMFWYRQDPGLGLRLIYFSYDVKMKEKGDIPEGYSVSREKKERFSLILESASTNQTSMYLCASSSIPYEQYFGPGTRLTVT.

This clone came up once. The chain recombines TRBV9 with TRBJ2-2; 11 bases match TRBD2. The CDR3 contains 15 residues. V shed 0 bases, J shed 10 bases, and the junction held 5 bases outside the gene matches. The germline V gene encodes CDR1 SGDLS and CDR2 YYNGEE. The CDR3 nucleotides read TGTGCCAGCAGCGTAGGTCCACTAGCGGGAGAGGAGCTGTTTTTT. This translates into CASSVGPLAGEELFF. Drawing the rest from reference TRBV9 and TRBJ2-2, the complete variable domain is DSGVTQTPKHLITATGQRVTLRCSPRSGDLSVYWYQQSLDQGLQFLIQYYNGEERAKGNILERFSAQQFPDLHSELNLSSLELGDSALYFCASSVGPLAGEELFFGEGSRLTVL.

The chain is built from TRBV2 and TRBJ2-3; 12 bases are a match to TRBD2. Germline-derived CDR1 and CDR2 are SNHLY and FYNNEI. V lost 5 bases to trimming and J lost 7 bases; unmatched junction nucleotides: 13. The CDR3 loop spans 17 amino acids. The CDR3 nucleotides are TGTGCCAGCAGTCCCGACCCGGGACTAGCGGGCCCCCATACGCAGTATTTT. It encodes CASSPDPGLAGPHTQYF.

In DNA form, the CDR3 reads TGTGCCAGCAGCCTCCCGCCGGGAGGTTACAATGAGCAGTTCTTC. Translated: CASSLPPGGYNEQFF. This chain connects TRBV7-2 to TRBJ2-1, with TRBD2 identical over 7 bases. Germline trimming cut 5 bases from V and 4 bases from J; bases unmatched to any gene: 8. Germline CDR1 and CDR2: SGHTA and FQGNSA. The CDR3 is 15 amino acids.

The V and J genes are TRBV5-1 and TRBJ1-4; a possible D gene is TRBD1 (5 bases). The germline V gene has CDR1 SGHRS and CDR2 YFSETQ. The CDR3 has 14 amino acids. Trimming removed 7 bases from V and 3 bases from J, with 13 bases in between. CDR3 protein: CASREGGANEKLFF. In nucleotides, the CDR3 is TGCGCCAGCCGTGAAGGAGGGGCTAATGAAAAACTGTTTTTT.

J is TRBJ2-3 and V is TRBV2; the match to TRBD1 covers 12 bases. The junction had 14 bases not matched to a gene; V was cut back by 5 bases and J by 5 bases. CDR1 is SNHLY, CDR2 FYNNEI, per germline. The CDR3 length is 18 residues. The chain's CDR3 is CASSLNFPGQGAKDTQYF. CDR3 sequence (DNA): TGTGCCAGCAGTCTCAACTTTCCGGGACAGGGGGCAAAAGATACGCAGTATTTT.

The V call is TRBV2, the J call TRBJ1-1, with D uncertain. Germline V gene data show CDR1 as SNHLY and CDR2 as FYNNEI. CDR3 length: 13 residues. V lost 2 bases and J lost 5, with 9 bases in between. Here the CDR3 DNA reads TGTGCCAGCAGTGAATCGGAGGCTACTGAAGCTTTCTTT. Its translation: CASSESEATEAFF.

The genes are TRBV7-3 and TRBJ2-5; D possibly corresponds to TRBD2 (7 bases). V dropped 5 bases and J dropped 5 bases, with 18 bases sitting between them. CDR3 length: 15 residues. Germline loops: CDR1 SGHTA, CDR2 FQGTGA. CDR3 amino acids: CASSPMGGATETQYF. CDR3 bases: TGTGCCAGCAGCCCAATGGGGGGGGCTACGGAGACCCAGTACTTC.

V usage is TRBV6-4 and J usage is TRBJ1-1; D gene uncertain. Trimming removed 0 bases from V and 5 bases from J, with 7 bases in between. The CDR3 runs 13 residues. Germline-derived CDR1 and CDR2 are MRHNA and SNTAGT. The CDR3 protein is CASSDSAGTEAFF. CDR3 coding DNA: TGTGCCAGCAGTGACTCGGCGGGAACTGAAGCTTTCTTT.